This entry concerns a single T cell receptor (beta chain). CDR1 is SGHDN, CDR2 FVKESK, per germline. The CDR3 is 17 residues long. Carrying UMI labels, the TRB cDNA libraries were prepared through 5' RACE. TCRdb reprocessed the 5' RACE reads and reports one entry per CDR3 protein, with no DNA. Recorded for this sample: over 100,000 distinct CDR3 sequences. The data were taken from a study of CXCR3-negative and CXCR3-positive naive CD8 T cells. This sequence joins TRBV14 and TRBJ2-2. This sequence originates from a human donor in good health. Some clones in this sample may be carry-over from other donors' samples. The source material was naive CXCR3- CD8+ T cells from blood. Subset of the sample: CD45RO-CCR7+CD27+CD95- naive CD8+ T cells lacking CXCR3 (TNR3-). CDR3 sequence: CASSQESVRSGTGELFF.